Following are 11 T cell receptor beta chains from one sample sequenced in a study of regulatory T cells in long-lasting Graves disease. Libraries of TCR beta came from iRepertoire HTBI primers plus Arm-PCR of CDR3 regions. From the multiplex PCR reads, TCRdb called clonotypes with MiXCR, one entry per CDR3 protein. The table records about 420,000 distinct CDR3 sequences, around 22% of them present only once. Regarding time point: persistent/refractory GD, antithyroid drugs over 5 years with positive TRAb. Extracted PBMC RNA gave rise to the TCR library. The source material was peripheral blood mononuclear cells (PBMCs), sampled when the disease was refractory, from a patient treated with antithyroid drugs. These receptors all stem from a female donor with Graves disease.

In this sample, this clonotype turned up once. One junction end disagrees with the germline gene, perhaps due to a read error. The V call is TRBV29-1, the J call TRBJ2-3; no firm D call. The end of the DNA fits TRBJ2-5 better, so the J call may be wrong. The germline V gene has CDR1 SQVTM and CDR2 ANQGSEA. The CDR3 spans 12 residues. The DNA for the CDR3 is TGCAGCATTGATTTCTCGCGGGAGACCCAGTACTTC. It encodes CSIDFSRETQYF.

Many counts were recorded for this clonotype. The chain joins TRBV29-1 to TRBJ1-1; TRBD1 is a possible D gene (5 bases). The ends were cut back, 1 base at V and 5 bases at J, with 8 bases in the middle. From germline, CDR1 is SQVTM and CDR2 ANQGSEA. This CDR3 is 12 amino acids long. This chain's CDR3 is CSVEGDGTEAFF. CDR3 in DNA: TGCAGCGTTGAAGGGGACGGGACTGAAGCTTTCTTT.

There are a few counts of this clonotype. The V gene is TRBV14, the J gene TRBJ2-7, with TRBD1 matching over 8 bases. Trimming cost V 8 bases and J 0 bases; bases outside gene matches: 9. This CDR3 contains 15 residues. Germline V lookup: CDR1 SGHDN, CDR2 FVKESK. The CDR3 loop reads CASASGQGISYEQYF. The CDR3, as DNA: TGTGCCAGCGCTTCCGGACAGGGAATCTCCTACGAGCAGTACTTC.

The chain carries TRBV29-1 and TRBJ1-1; 9 nucleotides align to TRBD1. The J segment lost 4 bases and the V segment lost 0 bases, leaving 3 bases of the junction unmatched. The CDR3 is 14 amino acids. The germline V gene encodes CDR1 SQVTM and CDR2 ANQGSEA. CDR3 loop: CSVEDGTGSTEAFF. In DNA form, the CDR3 reads TGCAGCGTTGAAGACGGGACAGGGAGCACTGAAGCTTTCTTT.

This chain joins TRBV10-3 and TRBJ1-1, with D maybe TRBD1 (6 bases). V gave up 6 bases and J gave up 5 bases, with 10 bases separating them. Germline V lookup: CDR1 ENHRY, CDR2 SYGVKD. CDR3 length equals 12 residues. The DNA of the CDR3 is TGTGCCATCAGACAGGGAGGGACTGAAGCTTTCTTT. Translation gives CAIRQGGTEAFF.

This clonotype was seen a few times. The rearrangement uses TRBV15 and TRBJ2-1; 7 bases fit TRBD1. Germline assignment: CDR1 LNHNV and CDR2 YYDKDF (reference sequence). The CDR3 contains 13 residues. Trimming removed 6 bases from V and 6 bases from J; junction bases left unmatched: 5. The DNA for the CDR3 is TGTGCCACCAGGACAGGGTCCGGCAATGAGCAGTTCTTC. It is translated as CATRTGSGNEQFF.

This clonotype was seen ten or more times. The chain recombines TRBV6-1 with TRBJ2-5; 13 bases line up with TRBD2. Germline-derived CDR1 and CDR2 are MNHNS and SASEGT. The ends lost 8 bases at V and 5 bases at J; junction bases unmatched: 8. The CDR3 extends over 15 amino acids. The DNA of the CDR3 is TGTGCCAGCGGAAGACTAGCGGGAGGTGGCGAGACCCAGTACTTC. This sequence encodes CASGRLAGGGETQYF.

This chain links TRBV3-1 with TRBJ2-2, with D uncertain. Germline V gene data show CDR1 as LGHDT and CDR2 as YNNKEL (reference sequence). The CDR3 totals 13 residues. V was cut by 0 bases and J by 6 bases, with 5 bases left in between. CDR3 in amino acids: CASSQELAGELFF. DNA of the CDR3: TGTGCCAGCAGCCAAGAACTGGCCGGGGAGCTGTTTTTT.

The rearrangement links TRBV5-1 to TRBJ2-7; 12 bases agree with TRBD2. CDR1 is SGHRS and CDR2 is YFSETQ in the germline V gene. The CDR3 has 15 amino acids. After removal of 1 base from V and 7 bases from J, the junction contained 6 bases not matched to a gene. Here the CDR3 reads CASSLSSGRAGEQYF. CDR3 DNA sequence: TGCGCCAGCAGCTTGTCTAGCGGGAGGGCCGGGGAGCAGTACTTC.

This clonotype was detected ten times or more. The CDR3 protein is CASSDRESTEAFF. In nucleotides, the CDR3 is TGTGCCAGCAGTGACAGGGAGAGCACTGAAGCTTTCTTT. The chain couples TRBV2 to TRBJ1-1, with D possibly being TRBD1 (5 bases). The germline V gene encodes CDR1 SNHLY and CDR2 FYNNEI. Trimming took 3 bases from V and 4 from J, leaving 9 bases between them. This CDR3 comprises 13 residues.

Points on this clonotype: Germline and junction disagree at one end, which may indicate a read error. The chain joins TRBV15 to TRBJ1-2, with a weak D call TRBD1 (6 bases). This CDR3 has 16 residues. CDR1 and CDR2 (germline): LNHNV, YYDKDF (reference sequence). The CDR3: CATSRDSGGVNHGYTF. CDR3 nucleotide sequence: TGTGCCACCAGCAGAGATTCCGGGGGCGTTAACCATGGCTACACCTTC.